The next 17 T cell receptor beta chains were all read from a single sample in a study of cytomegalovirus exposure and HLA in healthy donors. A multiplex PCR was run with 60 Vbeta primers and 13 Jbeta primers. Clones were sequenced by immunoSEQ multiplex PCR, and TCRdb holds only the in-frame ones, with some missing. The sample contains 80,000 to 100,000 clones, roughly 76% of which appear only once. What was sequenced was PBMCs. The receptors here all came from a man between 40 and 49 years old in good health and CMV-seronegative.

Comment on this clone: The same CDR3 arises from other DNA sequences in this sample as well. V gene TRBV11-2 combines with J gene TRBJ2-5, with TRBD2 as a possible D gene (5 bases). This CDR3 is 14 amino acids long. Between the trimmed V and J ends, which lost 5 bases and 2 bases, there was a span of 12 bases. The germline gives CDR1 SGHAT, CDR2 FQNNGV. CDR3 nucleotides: TGTGCCAGCAGCCCTACTAGTGTGCAAGAGACCCAGTACTTC. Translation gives CASSPTSVQETQYF.

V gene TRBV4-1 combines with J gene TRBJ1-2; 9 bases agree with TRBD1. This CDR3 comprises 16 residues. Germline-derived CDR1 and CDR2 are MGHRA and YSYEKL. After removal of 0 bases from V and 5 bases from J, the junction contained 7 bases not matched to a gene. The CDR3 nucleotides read TGCGCCAGCAGCCAAGACTGGTTGGACAGGGGATATGGCTACACCTTC. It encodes CASSQDWLDRGYGYTF.

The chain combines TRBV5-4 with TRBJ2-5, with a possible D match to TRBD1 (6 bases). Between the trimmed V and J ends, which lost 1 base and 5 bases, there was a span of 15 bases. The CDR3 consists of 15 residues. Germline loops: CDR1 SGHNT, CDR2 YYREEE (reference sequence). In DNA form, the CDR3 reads TGTGCCAGCAGCTTGCTCGCAGGTCAGGGGGAGACCCAGTACTTC. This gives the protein CASSLLAGQGETQYF.

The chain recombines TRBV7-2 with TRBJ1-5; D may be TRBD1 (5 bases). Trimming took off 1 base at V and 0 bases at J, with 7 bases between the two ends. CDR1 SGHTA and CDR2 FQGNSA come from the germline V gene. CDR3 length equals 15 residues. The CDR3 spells CASSLGQTSNQPQHF. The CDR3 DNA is TGTGCCAGCAGCTTAGGACAGACTAGCAATCAGCCCCAGCATTTT.

CDR3 nucleotides: TGTGCCAGCAGTTTCAGGGGTCTATACGAGCAGTACTTC. This translates into CASSFRGLYEQYF. The J gene is TRBJ2-7, the V gene TRBV2, with TRBD1 as a possible D gene (6 bases). Trimming cost V 5 bases and J 4 bases, with 12 bases left between them. There are 13 residues in the CDR3. Germline V gene sequence: CDR1 SNHLY, CDR2 FYNNEI. Full variable domain (remainder filled in from reference TRBV2 and TRBJ2-7): EPEVTQTPSHQVTQMGQEVILRCVPISNHLYFYWYRQILGQKVEFLVSFYNNEISEKSEIFDDQFSVERPDGSNFTLKIRSTKLEDSAMYFCASSFRGLYEQYFGPGTRLTVT.

The CDR3 DNA follows: TGTGCCAGCAGCTTCCCAGGGGGGCAGGGTTGGTCTGGGGCCAACGTCCTGACTTTC. This sequence encodes CASSFPGGQGWSGANVLTF. The V gene is TRBV5-8, the J gene TRBJ2-6; tentatively, D is TRBD1 (7 bases). Germline V gene lookup returns CDR1 SGHTS and CDR2 YDEGEE. Trimming left V 2 bases short and J 1 base short, with 19 bases between. This CDR3 has 19 amino acids.

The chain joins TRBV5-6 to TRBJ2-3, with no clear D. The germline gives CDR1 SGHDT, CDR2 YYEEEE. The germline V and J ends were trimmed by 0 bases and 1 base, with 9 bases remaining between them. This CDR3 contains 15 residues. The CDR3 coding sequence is TGTGCCAGCAGCTTGGGTCCCCTAGGCACAGATACGCAGTATTTT. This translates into CASSLGPLGTDTQYF. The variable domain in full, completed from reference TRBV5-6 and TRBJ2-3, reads DAGVTQSPTHLIKTRGQQVTLRCSPKSGHDTVSWYQQALGQGPQFIFQYYEEEERQRGNFPDRFSGHQFPNYSSELNVNALLLGDSALYLCASSLGPLGTDTQYFGPGTRLTVL.

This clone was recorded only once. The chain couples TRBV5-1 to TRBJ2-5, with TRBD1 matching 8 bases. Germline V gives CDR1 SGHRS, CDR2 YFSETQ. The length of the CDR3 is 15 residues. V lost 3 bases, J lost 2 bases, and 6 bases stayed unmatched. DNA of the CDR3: TGCGCCAGCAGCTCGAACACAGGGGGACAAGAGACCCAGTACTTC. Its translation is CASSSNTGGQETQYF.

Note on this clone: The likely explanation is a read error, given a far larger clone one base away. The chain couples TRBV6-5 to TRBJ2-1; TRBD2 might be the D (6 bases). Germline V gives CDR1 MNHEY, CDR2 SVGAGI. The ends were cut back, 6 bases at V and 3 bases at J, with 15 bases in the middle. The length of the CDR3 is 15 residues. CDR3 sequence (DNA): TGTGCCAGCAGCCAATGGCGGGGCGTCTACAATGAGCAGTTCTTC. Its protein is CASSQWRGVYNEQFF.

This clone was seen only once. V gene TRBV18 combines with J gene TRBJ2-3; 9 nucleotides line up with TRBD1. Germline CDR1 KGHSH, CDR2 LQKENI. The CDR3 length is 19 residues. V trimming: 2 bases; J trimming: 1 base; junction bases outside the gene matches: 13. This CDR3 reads CASSPSPGPDRGRTDTQYF. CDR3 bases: TGTGCCAGCTCACCATCCCCTGGGCCGGACAGGGGCCGCACAGATACGCAGTATTTT.

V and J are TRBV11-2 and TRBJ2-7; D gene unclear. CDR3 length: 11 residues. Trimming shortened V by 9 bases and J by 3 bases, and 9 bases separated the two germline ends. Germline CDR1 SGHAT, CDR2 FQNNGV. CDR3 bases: TGTGCCAGTGCAATGTACTACGAGCAGTACGTC. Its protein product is CASAMYYEQYV.

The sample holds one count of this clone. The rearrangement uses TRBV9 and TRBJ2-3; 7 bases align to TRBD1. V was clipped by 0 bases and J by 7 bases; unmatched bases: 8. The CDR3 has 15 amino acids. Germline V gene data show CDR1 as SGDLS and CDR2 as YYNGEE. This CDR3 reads CASSVDGTASHTQYF. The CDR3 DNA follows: TGTGCCAGCAGCGTAGACGGGACAGCCTCTCATACGCAGTATTTT.

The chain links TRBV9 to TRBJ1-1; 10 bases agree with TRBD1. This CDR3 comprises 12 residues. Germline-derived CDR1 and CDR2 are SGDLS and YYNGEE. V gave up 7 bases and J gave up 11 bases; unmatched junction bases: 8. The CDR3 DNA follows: TGTGCCAGCGCCCGACAGGGGGCAGGGGCTTTCTTT. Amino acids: CASARQGAGAFF.

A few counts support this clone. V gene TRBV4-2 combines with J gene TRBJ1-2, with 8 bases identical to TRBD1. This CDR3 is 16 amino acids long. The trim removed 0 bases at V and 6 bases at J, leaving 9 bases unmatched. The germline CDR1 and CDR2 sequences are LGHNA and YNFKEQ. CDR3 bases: TGTGCCAGCAGCCAAGACCAGCCAGGGGGCAAGGATGGCTACACCTTC. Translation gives CASSQDQPGGKDGYTF.

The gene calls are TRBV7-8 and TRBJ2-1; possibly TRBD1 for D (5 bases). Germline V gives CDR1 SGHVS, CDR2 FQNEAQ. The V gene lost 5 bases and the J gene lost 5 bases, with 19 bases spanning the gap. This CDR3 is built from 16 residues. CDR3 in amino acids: CASSQMRTSRDNEQFF. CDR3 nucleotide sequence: TGTGCCAGCAGCCAAATGCGGACATCTAGGGACAATGAGCAGTTCTTC.

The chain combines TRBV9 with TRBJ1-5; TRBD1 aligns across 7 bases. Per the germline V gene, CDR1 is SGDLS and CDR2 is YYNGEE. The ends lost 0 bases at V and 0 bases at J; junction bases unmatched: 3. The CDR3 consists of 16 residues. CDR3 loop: CASSVEDRYSNQPQHF. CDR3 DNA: TGTGCCAGCAGCGTAGAGGACAGGTATAGCAATCAGCCCCAGCATTTT.

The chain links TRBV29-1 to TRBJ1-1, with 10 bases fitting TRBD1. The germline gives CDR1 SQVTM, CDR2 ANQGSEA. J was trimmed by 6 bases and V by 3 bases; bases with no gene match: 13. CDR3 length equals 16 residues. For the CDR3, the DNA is TGCAGCGTTGAGGCCCTAGCCGGGACAGGGGTCCCTGAAGCTTTCTTT. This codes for CSVEALAGTGVPEAFF. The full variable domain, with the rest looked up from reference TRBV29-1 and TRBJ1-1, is SAVISQKPSRDICQRGTSLTIQCQVDSQVTMMFWYRQQPGQSLTLIATANQGSEATYESGFVIDKFPISRPNLTFSTLTVSNMSPEDSSIYLCSVEALAGTGVPEAFFGQGTRLTVV.